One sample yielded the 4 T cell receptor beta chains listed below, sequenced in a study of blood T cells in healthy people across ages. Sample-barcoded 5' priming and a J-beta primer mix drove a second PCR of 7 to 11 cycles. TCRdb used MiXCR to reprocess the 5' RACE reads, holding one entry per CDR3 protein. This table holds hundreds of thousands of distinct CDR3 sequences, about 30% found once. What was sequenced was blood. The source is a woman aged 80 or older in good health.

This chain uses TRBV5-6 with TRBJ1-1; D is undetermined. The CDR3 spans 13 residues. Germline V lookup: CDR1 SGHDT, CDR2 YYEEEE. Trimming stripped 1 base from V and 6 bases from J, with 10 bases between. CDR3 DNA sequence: TGTGCCAGCAGCTTGACGTCATACGCTGAAGCTTTCTTT. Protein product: CASSLTSYAEAFF.

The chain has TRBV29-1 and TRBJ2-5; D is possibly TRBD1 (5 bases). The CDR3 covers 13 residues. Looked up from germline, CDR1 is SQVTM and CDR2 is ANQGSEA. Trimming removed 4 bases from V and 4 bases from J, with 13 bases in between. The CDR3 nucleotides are TGCAGCGTTGGTGATAAAGGGGTAGAGACCCAGTACTTC. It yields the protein CSVGDKGVETQYF.

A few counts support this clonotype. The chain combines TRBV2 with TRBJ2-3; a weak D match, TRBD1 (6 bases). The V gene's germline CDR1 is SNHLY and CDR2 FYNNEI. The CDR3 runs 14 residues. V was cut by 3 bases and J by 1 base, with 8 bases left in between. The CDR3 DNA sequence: TGTGCCAGCAGTGACCAGGGGCGCACAGATACGCAGTATTTT. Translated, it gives CASSDQGRTDTQYF.

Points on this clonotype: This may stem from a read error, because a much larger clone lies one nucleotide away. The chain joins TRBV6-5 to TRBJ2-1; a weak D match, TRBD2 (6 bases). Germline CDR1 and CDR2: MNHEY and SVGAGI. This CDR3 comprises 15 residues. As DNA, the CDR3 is TGTACCAGCAACCTCTGGCGGGGCTCCTACAATGAGCAGTTCTTC. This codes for CTSNLWRGSYNEQFF.